These 18 T cell receptor beta chains were sequenced from one sample in a study of T-cell reconstitution after alpha-beta-depleted transplantation in children. Study observations and caveats: Reportedly, roughly two months post-transplant, alpha-beta T cells arose from several hundred expanded graft clones.

As it was prepared, the TCRbeta library received unique molecular identifiers. TCRdb fed the PCR reads into MiXCR, producing one record per CDR3 protein. The table includes tens of thousands of distinct CDR3 sequences, nearly 6.5% detected once. Their cognate antigens are unknown. The material sequenced was peripheral blood, taken 60 days after TCRalphabeta/CD19-depleted stem cell transplant. The receptors were sampled from a child younger than two who had a stem cell transplant for acute myeloid leukemia, so the T cells may come from the graft donor.

This clonotype was observed many times. The J gene is TRBJ2-2, the V gene TRBV2; 12 bases fit TRBD1. The CDR3 totals 15 residues. Germline CDR1 reads SNHLY; CDR2 reads FYNNEI. The J segment lost 5 bases and the V segment lost 6 bases, leaving 4 bases of the junction unmatched. The CDR3, as DNA: TGTGCCAGCAGACTGGGACAGGGGGCGACCGGGGAGCTGTTTTTT. It yields the protein CASRLGQGATGELFF.

This clonotype was counted ten times or more. The rearrangement joins TRBV2 to TRBJ1-5; the D gene is possibly TRBD1 (6 bases). V was shortened by 4 bases and J by 2 bases, with 18 bases between the two germline ends. CDR1 and CDR2 (germline): SNHLY, FYNNEI. The CDR3 length is 17 residues. The CDR3 spells CASSGRLGGRGNQPQHF. The CDR3, as DNA: TGTGCCAGCAGTGGCCGGCTGGGGGGCAGGGGCAATCAGCCCCAGCATTTT. The full variable domain, rest sourced from reference TRBV2 and TRBJ1-5, is EPEVTQTPSHQVTQMGQEVILRCVPISNHLYFYWYRQILGQKVEFLVSFYNNEISEKSEIFDDQFSVERPDGSNFTLKIRSTKLEDSAMYFCASSGRLGGRGNQPQHFGDGTRLSIL.

There are many counts of this clonotype. CDR3 amino acids: CASSTGLRGSDTQYF. The CDR3 coding sequence is TGTGCCAGCAGTACAGGCCTCAGGGGGTCAGATACGCAGTATTTT. J is TRBJ2-3 and V is TRBV28; 7 bases match TRBD1. Germline CDR1 and CDR2: MDHEN and SYDVKM. The CDR3 contains 15 residues. J was trimmed by 4 bases and V by 5 bases; bases with no gene match: 9.

This clonotype was seen at least ten times. The chain carries TRBV4-3 and TRBJ2-1; no firm D call. V lost 0 bases and J lost 12, with 18 bases in between. The CDR3 totals 15 residues. Germline values: CDR1 LGHNA, CDR2 YSLEER. As DNA, the CDR3 is TGCGCCAGCAGCCAAGATTTCGACCCCAGAAAACGGCAGTTCTTC. This sequence encodes CASSQDFDPRKRQFF.

The gene calls are TRBV4-3 and TRBJ2-4; D is unclear. V lost 1 base and J 7 bases, leaving 14 bases between the germline ends. The CDR3 is made up of 15 amino acids. Germline lookup yields CDR1 LGHNA and CDR2 YSLEER. The CDR3 DNA reads TGCGCCAGCAGCCAAGCCCAGTGGGATGGTAACATTCAGTACTTC. Its translation: CASSQAQWDGNIQYF.

This clonotype was seen only a few times. This chain joins TRBV27 and TRBJ2-7, with 8 bases lining up with TRBD2. V dropped 2 bases and J dropped 6; count of bases not matched to a gene: 6. CDR1 and CDR2 from the germline V gene are MNHEY and SMNVEV (reference sequence). The CDR3 has 14 residues. In nucleotides, the CDR3 is TGTGCCAGCAGTTTAAGCGGGAGTATAACCGAGCAGTACTTC. This translates into CASSLSGSITEQYF.

This clonotype was seen many times. The J gene is TRBJ2-1, the V gene TRBV27; D not certain. Germline lookup yields CDR1 MNHEY and CDR2 SMNVEV (reference sequence). The CDR3 runs to 14 residues. V lost 2 bases, J lost 1 base, and 6 bases lay in between. Here the CDR3 DNA reads TGTGCCAGCAGTTTAGGCAGTTCCTACAATGAGCAGTTCTTC. It yields the protein CASSLGSSYNEQFF.

This chain uses TRBV10-2 with TRBJ1-4; D is perhaps TRBD1 (6 bases). Trimming took 6 bases from V and 7 from J, leaving 18 bases between them. This CDR3 region has 15 residues. In germline, CDR1 is WSHSY, CDR2 SAAADI. The DNA for the CDR3 is TGCGCCAGCAGCCCCGACAGGAGGGGGACTGAAAAACTGTTTTTT. This translates into CASSPDRRGTEKLFF.

This clonotype was seen at least ten times. The chain carries TRBV7-2 and TRBJ2-7, with 7 bases matching TRBD1. The CDR3 has 16 residues. Trimming cost V 3 bases and J 5 bases; bases outside gene matches: 13. Looked up from germline, CDR1 is SGHTA and CDR2 is FQGNSA. In nucleotides, the CDR3 is TGTGCCAGCAGCTTTACCCCACCGACAGGGTTCCACGAGCAGTACTTC. Translating gives CASSFTPPTGFHEQYF.

This clonotype appeared many times. The V gene is TRBV7-9, the J gene TRBJ2-7, with D unclear. The CDR3 spans 16 residues. From germline, CDR1 is SEHNR and CDR2 FQNEAQ (reference sequence). V was trimmed by 1 base and J by 0 bases, leaving 13 bases between them. The CDR3 DNA is TGTGCCAGCAGCTTAGGTGTCGGTGGCAGCTCCTACGAGCAGTACTTC. It encodes CASSLGVGGSSYEQYF.

This clonotype was observed at least ten times. This sequence joins TRBV12-3 or TRBV12-4 and TRBJ2-4, with 8 bases fitting TRBD2. This CDR3 has 14 amino acids. V was clipped by 4 bases and J by 4 bases; unmatched bases: 3. CDR3 in amino acids: CASSSQREKNIQYF. CDR3 nucleotides: TGTGCCAGCAGTTCCCAGCGGGAGAAAAACATTCAGTACTTC.

Many counts were recorded for this clonotype. This sequence joins TRBV7-3 and TRBJ2-5; D possibly corresponds to TRBD2 (5 bases). Germline CDR1 is SGHTA and CDR2 is FQGTGA. The CDR3 totals 14 residues. Trimming removed 2 bases at V and 2 bases at J, with 9 bases between. Here the CDR3 reads CASSLGGSQETQYF. The CDR3 DNA is TGTGCCAGCAGCTTAGGAGGATCACAAGAGACCCAGTACTTC.

Details on this clonotype: This could be a read error, since a much larger clone is one nucleotide away. The V gene is TRBV20-1, the J gene TRBJ1-2; D not resolved. Germline lookup yields CDR1 DFQATT and CDR2 SNEGSKA (reference sequence). The CDR3 length is 11 residues. CDR3 nucleotides: TGCAATGCTAGAGATCCGCGGGGCTACACCTTC. Translation: CNARDPRGYTF.

There are many counts of this clonotype. This chain links TRBV7-2 with TRBJ2-1; 14 positions match TRBD2. Germline V lookup: CDR1 SGHTA, CDR2 FQGNSA. This CDR3 spans 18 amino acids. J gave up 6 bases and V 3 bases, and 10 bases lay outside the gene matches. CDR3 bases: TGTGCCAGCAGCTTTTCGACTAGCGGGAGGGGTTCGGGCAATGAGCAGTTCTTC. Its protein is CASSFSTSGRGSGNEQFF.

This chain joins TRBV5-1 and TRBJ1-2; D is ambiguous. This CDR3 contains 16 residues. CDR1 is SGHRS and CDR2 is YFSETQ in the germline V gene. V lost 0 bases and J 8 bases, leaving 20 bases between the germline ends. CDR3 loop: CASSLEGKGGWYGYTF. The CDR3 DNA is TGCGCCAGCAGCTTGGAGGGAAAAGGAGGTTGGTACGGCTACACCTTC.

The chain combines TRBV19 with TRBJ2-2, with D tentatively TRBD2 (5 bases). CDR3 size: 17 residues. Deletions cut 1 base from V and 0 bases from J, with 12 bases between. Germline V gene data show CDR1 as LNHDA and CDR2 as SQIVND (reference sequence). The DNA of the CDR3 is TGTGCCAGTAGTATAGGCGGGCAGGCTCCGAACACCGGGGAGCTGTTTTTT. This sequence encodes CASSIGGQAPNTGELFF.

This clonotype occurred many times. The V call is TRBV5-1, the J call TRBJ1-2; 9 nucleotides align to TRBD1. The CDR3 consists of 16 residues. Germline CDR1 and CDR2: SGHRS and YFSETQ. J lost 0 bases, V lost 4 bases, and 7 bases had no gene match. The CDR3 coding sequence is TGCGCCAGCAGCGCCCATAGGACAGGGGCTAACTATGGCTACACCTTC. Amino acids: CASSAHRTGANYGYTF. Full variable domain (rest looked up from reference TRBV5-1 and TRBJ1-2): KAGVTQTPRYLIKTRGQQVTLSCSPISGHRSVSWYQQTPGQGLQFLFEYFSETQRNKGNFPGRFSGRQFSNSRSEMNVSTLELGDSALYLCASSAHRTGANYGYTFGSGTRLTVV.

The chain employs TRBV11-2 and TRBJ2-7; 8 bases are shared with TRBD1. The V gene's germline CDR1 is SGHAT and CDR2 FQNNGV. Trimming took 7 bases from V and 3 from J; bases not matched to a gene: 5. This CDR3 spans 13 amino acids. DNA of the CDR3: TGTGCCAGCACGGACAGGGTAGGCTACGAGCAGTACTTC. Its translation: CASTDRVGYEQYF.